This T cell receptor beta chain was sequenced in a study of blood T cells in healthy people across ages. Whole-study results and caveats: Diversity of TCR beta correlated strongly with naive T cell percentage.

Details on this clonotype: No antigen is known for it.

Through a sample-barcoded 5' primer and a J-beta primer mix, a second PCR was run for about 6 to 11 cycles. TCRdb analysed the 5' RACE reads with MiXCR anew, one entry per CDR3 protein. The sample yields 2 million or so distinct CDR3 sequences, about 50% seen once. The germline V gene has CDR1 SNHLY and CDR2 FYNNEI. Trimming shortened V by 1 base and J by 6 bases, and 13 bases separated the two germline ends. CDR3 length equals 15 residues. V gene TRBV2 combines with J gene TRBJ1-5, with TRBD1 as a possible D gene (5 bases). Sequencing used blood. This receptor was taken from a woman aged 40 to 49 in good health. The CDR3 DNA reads TGTGCCAGCAGTGAAGTGGTCCGGGGGAGTCAGCCCCAGCATTTT. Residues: CASSEVVRGSQPQHF.